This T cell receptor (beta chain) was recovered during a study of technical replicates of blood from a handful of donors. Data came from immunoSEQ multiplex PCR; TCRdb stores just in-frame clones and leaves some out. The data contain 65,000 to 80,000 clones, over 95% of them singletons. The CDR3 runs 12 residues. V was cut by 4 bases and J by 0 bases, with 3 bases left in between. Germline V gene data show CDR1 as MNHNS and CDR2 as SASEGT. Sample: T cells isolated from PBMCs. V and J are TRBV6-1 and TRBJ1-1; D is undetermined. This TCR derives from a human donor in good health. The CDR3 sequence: CASSAMNTEAFF. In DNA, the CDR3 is TGTGCCAGCAGTGCTATGAACACTGAAGCTTTCTTT.